The next 32 T cell receptor beta chains were all read from a single sample in a study of shared clonotypes between healthy human individuals. Only in-frame clones appear in the TCRdb table, and some are missing; sequencing was by immunoSEQ multiplex PCR. The sample holds approximately 1.5 million clones, 95% to 99% seen once. Sequenced input: naive CD4+ T cells sorted from blood. The subset here: CD45RA+ positively selected. Receptor source: a man in his thirties or forties in good health.

The chain combines TRBV5-1 with TRBJ2-1; 7 nucleotides agree with TRBD1. Germline assignment: CDR1 SGHRS and CDR2 YFSETQ. V shed 0 bases, J shed 5 bases, and the junction held 8 bases outside the gene matches. This CDR3 has 16 amino acids. In DNA, the CDR3 is TGCGCCAGCAGCTTGGCCGCGGACAGGTGGAACAATGAGCAGTTCTTC. Encoded protein: CASSLAADRWNNEQFF.

This chain links TRBV14 with TRBJ2-2; D may be TRBD2 (6 bases). Trimming took off 6 bases at V and 5 bases at J, with 22 bases between the two ends. There are 17 residues in the CDR3. CDR1 is SGHDN and CDR2 is FVKESK in the germline V gene. CDR3 amino acids: CASSRQTGTPSTGELFF. The CDR3 DNA reads as TGTGCCAGCAGTCGTCAAACCGGGACTCCTAGTACCGGGGAGCTGTTTTTT. Full variable domain (rest looked up from reference TRBV14 and TRBJ2-2): EAGVTQFPSHSVIEKGQTVTLRCDPISGHDNLYWYRRVMGKEIKFLLHFVKESKQDESGMPNNRFLAERTGGTYSTLKVQPAELEDSGVYFCASSRQTGTPSTGELFFGEGSRLTVL.

The chain recombines TRBV30 with TRBJ2-1, with 9 bases matching TRBD1. Germline values: CDR1 GTSNPN, CDR2 SVGIG (reference sequence). The length of the CDR3 is 15 residues. V shed 2 bases and J 7 bases; nucleotides not matched to a gene: 9. The CDR3 here is CAWSLGGQGRNEQFF. CDR3 DNA sequence: TGTGCCTGGAGTCTGGGGGGACAGGGTAGGAATGAGCAGTTCTTC.

V gene TRBV5-6 combines with J gene TRBJ1-1, with D maybe TRBD1 (5 bases). CDR3 length equals 13 residues. Germline loops: CDR1 SGHDT, CDR2 YYEEEE. V lost 2 bases and J lost 4, with 9 bases in between. The CDR3 nucleotides read TGTGCCAGCAGCTTCTCAGGGAGCACTGAAGCTTTCTTT. Protein sequence: CASSFSGSTEAFF.

Concerning this clone: The same CDR3 arises from other DNA sequences in this sample as well. This chain uses TRBV14 with TRBJ1-2, with D hard to call. In germline, CDR1 is SGHDN, CDR2 FVKESK. The CDR3 is 13 amino acids. V lost 1 base to trimming and J lost 3 bases, with 6 bases between them. CDR3 sequence reads: CASSQGSHYGYTF. As DNA, the CDR3 is TGTGCCAGCAGCCAAGGGTCACACTATGGCTACACCTTC.

The chain combines TRBV5-1 with TRBJ2-1; the match to TRBD2 covers 11 bases. This CDR3 region has 16 residues. After removal of 6 bases from V and 4 bases from J, the junction contained 9 bases not matched to a gene. Looked up from germline, CDR1 is SGHRS and CDR2 is YFSETQ. CDR3: CASTTSGSRTYNEQFF. CDR3 in DNA: TGCGCCAGCACCACTAGCGGGAGTCGGACTTACAATGAGCAGTTCTTC.

This clone was seen just once. This rearrangement joins TRBV7-2 to TRBJ2-1; D is unclear. The CDR3 is made up of 15 amino acids. V dropped 3 bases and J dropped 4 bases, with 13 bases sitting between them. CDR1 and CDR2 from the germline V gene are SGHTA and FQGNSA. The CDR3 DNA reads TGTGCCAGCAGCTTGGACGGAGCGCCATACAATGAGCAGTTCTTC. Translating it yields CASSLDGAPYNEQFF.

About this clone itself: The same CDR3 is also encoded by other DNA sequences in this sample. Here the CDR3 reads CASSPTGGNTGELFF. In nucleotides, the CDR3 is TGTGCCAGCTCACCGACAGGGGGCAACACCGGGGAGCTGTTTTTT. This chain joins TRBV18 and TRBJ2-2, with TRBD1 matching 10 bases. There are 15 residues in the CDR3. CDR1 and CDR2 from the germline V gene are KGHSH and LQKENI. Trimming took 3 bases from V and 2 from J; bases not matched to a gene: 0.

Regarding this clone: Its ends do not fully match the called genes, so a read error is possible. This chain uses TRBV5-8 with TRBJ1-1, with TRBD1 as a possible D gene (5 bases). Germline V CDR1 and CDR2: SGHTS, YDEGEE. This CDR3 is built from 13 residues. CDR3 DNA sequence: TGTGCCAGCAGGTTGGACATGAACACTGAAGCTTTCTTT. It yields the protein CASRLDMNTEAFF.

This clone was seen just once. The chain has TRBV7-8 and TRBJ1-5; D unclear. The CDR3 loop spans 14 amino acids. Per the germline V gene, CDR1 is SGHVS and CDR2 is FQNEAQ. Trimming took 6 bases from V and 0 from J, leaving 9 bases between them. In nucleotides, the CDR3 is TGTGCCAGCAGTTATAACAATAGCAATCAGCCCCAGCATTTT. Translating it yields CASSYNNSNQPQHF.

This clone was observed a single time. The same CDR3 is also encoded by other DNA sequences in this sample. The J gene is TRBJ1-2, the V gene TRBV5-1; maybe TRBD1 (5 bases). The germline V and J ends were trimmed by 1 base and 8 bases, with 12 bases remaining between them. This CDR3 has 13 residues. The germline V gene has CDR1 SGHRS and CDR2 YFSETQ. The CDR3 spells CASSLRQGDGYTF. The CDR3 DNA reads as TGCGCCAGCAGCTTGAGGCAGGGAGACGGCTACACCTTC.

The V gene is TRBV30, the J gene TRBJ1-4; D is possibly TRBD1 (5 bases). V was trimmed by 2 bases and J by 8 bases, leaving 12 bases between them. CDR1 and CDR2 from the germline V gene are GTSNPN and SVGIG (reference sequence). The CDR3 totals 13 residues. CDR3 loop: CAWSFGAGEKLFF. The CDR3 DNA is TGTGCCTGGAGTTTTGGGGCAGGGGAAAAACTGTTTTTT.

This chain links TRBV18 with TRBJ2-5, with D unresolved. V was shortened by 5 bases and J by 3 bases, with 22 bases between the two germline ends. The CDR3 runs to 17 residues. Looked up from germline, CDR1 is KGHSH and CDR2 is LQKENI. Written as DNA, the CDR3 is TGTGCCAGCTCAGCCCCATTGGAAAGAAGCTCTAAAGAGACCCAGTACTTC. Amino acid sequence: CASSAPLERSSKETQYF.

This clone has just one count. The gene calls are TRBV2 and TRBJ2-5; D remains ambiguous. The CDR3 is made up of 12 amino acids. The germline V and J ends were trimmed by 8 bases and 1 base, with 8 bases remaining between them. Germline V lookup: CDR1 SNHLY, CDR2 FYNNEI. CDR3 sequence: CASRTAQETQYF. For the CDR3, the DNA is TGTGCCAGCCGCACAGCCCAAGAGACCCAGTACTTC.

CDR3 residues: CASSLDGGTNTIYF. CDR3 DNA: TGTGCCAGCAGCTTAGATGGGGGGACAAACACCATATATTTT. The rearrangement uses TRBV7-9 and TRBJ1-3, with D possibly TRBD1 on 5 matching bases. CDR3 length equals 14 residues. V was cut by 1 base and J by 6 bases, with 10 bases left in between. Looked up from germline, CDR1 is SEHNR and CDR2 is FQNEAQ (reference sequence). Filled out from reference TRBV7-9 and TRBJ1-3, the complete variable domain reads DTGVSQNPRHKITKRGQNVTFRCDPISEHNRLYWYRQTLGQGPEFLTYFQNEAQLEKSRLLSDRFSAERPKGSFSTLEIQRTEQGDSAMYLCASSLDGGTNTIYFGEGSWLTVV.

This sequence joins TRBV11-2 and TRBJ2-5; TRBD2 aligns across 8 bases. With V trimmed by 5 bases and J by 4 bases, 12 bases remained unmatched. The V gene's germline CDR1 is SGHAT and CDR2 FQNNGV. The CDR3 covers 16 residues. CDR3 in DNA: TGTGCCAGCAGCCCCGGGAGGCGGGAGGAGCGAGAGACCCAGTACTTC. It specifies CASSPGRREERETQYF.

The V call is TRBV9, the J call TRBJ2-3, with D hard to call. The CDR3 extends over 12 amino acids. V lost 4 bases and J 2 bases, leaving 5 bases between the germline ends. Germline V lookup: CDR1 SGDLS, CDR2 YYNGEE. The CDR3 DNA follows: TGTGCCAGCAGCCTAGACACAGATACGCAGTATTTT. Amino acid sequence: CASSLDTDTQYF.

In DNA form, the CDR3 reads TGCGCCAGCGGGGTTCTGGGAGGGGGCACTGAAGCTTTCTTT. It codes for CASGVLGGGTEAFF. The chain recombines TRBV4-3 with TRBJ1-1, with D possibly being TRBD1 (6 bases). V shed 8 bases and J shed 4 bases, with 17 bases lying between them. This CDR3 is built from 14 residues. Germline assignment: CDR1 LGHNA and CDR2 YSLEER.

The CDR3 nucleotides read TGCGCCAGCAGTGAGCCAGATACGCAGTATTTT. Protein: CASSEPDTQYF. This chain uses TRBV10-2 with TRBJ2-3, with D hard to call. The CDR3 is 11 residues long. V was pared by 2 bases and J by 4 bases, with 1 base between. CDR1 is WSHSY, CDR2 SAAADI, per germline.

J is TRBJ2-5 and V is TRBV27; perhaps D is TRBD1 or TRBD2 (5 bases each). V gave up 2 bases and J gave up 5 bases, with 18 bases separating them. This CDR3 spans 16 amino acids. Germline CDR1 and CDR2: MNHEY and SMNVEV (reference sequence). This CDR3 is CASSLRGRGLGETQYF. In nucleotides, the CDR3 is TGTGCCAGCAGTTTACGGGGCCGGGGTTTAGGGGAGACCCAGTACTTC.

In this sample, this clone turned up once. The CDR3 reads CARQHQVGGRRFYEQYF. The CDR3 DNA follows: TGTGCCAGACAACACCAGGTGGGAGGCAGGAGATTCTACGAGCAGTACTTC. V gene TRBV18 combines with J gene TRBJ2-7; D possibly corresponds to TRBD2 (6 bases). CDR1 and CDR2 from the germline V gene are KGHSH and LQKENI. This CDR3 has 17 residues. Trimming cost V 9 bases and J 3 bases, with 27 bases left between them.

This clone was counted once. The chain recombines TRBV14 with TRBJ2-7; 8 bases map to TRBD1. The CDR3 is 19 amino acids. Germline CDR1 SGHDN, CDR2 FVKESK. V shed 2 bases and J 3 bases; nucleotides not matched to a gene: 18. Here the CDR3 DNA reads TGTGCCAGCAGCCAACTTAGGGGGAAACCGGGACAGGAGAACTACGAGCAGTACTTC. As protein: CASSQLRGKPGQENYEQYF. Drawing the rest from reference TRBV14 and TRBJ2-7, the complete variable domain is EAGVTQFPSHSVIEKGQTVTLRCDPISGHDNLYWYRRVMGKEIKFLLHFVKESKQDESGMPNNRFLAERTGGTYSTLKVQPAELEDSGVYFCASSQLRGKPGQENYEQYFGPGTRLTVT.

V is TRBV6-1 and J is TRBJ2-2; 10 bases match TRBD2. V gave up 5 bases and J gave up 5 bases; unmatched junction bases: 5. CDR1 is MNHNS and CDR2 is SASEGT in the germline V gene. This CDR3 has 15 amino acids. The CDR3 loop reads CASSLLAGDTGELFF. DNA for the CDR3: TGTGCCAGCAGTCTCCTAGCGGGAGATACCGGGGAGCTGTTTTTT.

The V gene is TRBV11-2, the J gene TRBJ2-7, with a tentative D call TRBD2 (6 bases). Germline V lookup: CDR1 SGHAT, CDR2 FQNNGV. The length of the CDR3 is 17 residues. The V and J ends lost 0 bases and 1 base respectively, with 16 bases between them. The CDR3: CASSLEGGRLRSYEQYF. CDR3 in DNA: TGTGCCAGCAGCTTAGAAGGAGGGAGGTTAAGGTCCTACGAGCAGTACTTC.

The chain uses TRBV7-8 and TRBJ1-1; D not resolved. V gave up 0 bases and J gave up 6 bases, with 11 bases separating them. Germline CDR1 SGHVS, CDR2 FQNEAQ. CDR3 size: 14 residues. CDR3 region: CASSLAVVGSEAFF. CDR3 nucleotides: TGTGCCAGCAGCTTAGCCGTAGTCGGCTCTGAAGCTTTCTTT.

The chain joins TRBV19 to TRBJ1-2; perhaps TRBD1 as D (6 bases). Per germline, CDR1 LNHDA and CDR2 SQIVND (reference sequence). The CDR3 covers 13 residues. V was trimmed by 5 bases and J by 14 bases, leaving 21 bases between them. This CDR3 reads CASSFPDRTATTF. DNA of the CDR3: TGTGCCAGTAGTTTCCCAGACAGGACCGCTACGACCTTC.

A word on this clone: Different DNA sequences within this sample yield the same CDR3. The genes are TRBV7-9 and TRBJ2-7; D is perhaps TRBD1 (5 bases). Germline V gene data show CDR1 as SEHNR and CDR2 as FQNEAQ (reference sequence). CDR3 length: 13 residues. The germline V and J ends were trimmed by 3 bases and 3 bases, with 9 bases remaining between them. The CDR3 is CASSLGRVYEQYF. The CDR3 DNA reads as TGTGCCAGCAGCTTGGGCAGGGTCTACGAGCAGTACTTC.

For this clone: Other DNA sequences in this specimen translate into the identical CDR3. The J gene is TRBJ1-4, the V gene TRBV18, with 9 nucleotides matching TRBD1. With 1 base clipped from V and 8 bases from J, the junction kept 2 bases outside the gene matches. This CDR3 is 14 amino acids long. Per the germline V gene, CDR1 is KGHSH and CDR2 is LQKENI. CDR3 sequence (DNA): TGTGCCAGCTCACCACGACAGGGGGGCGAAAAACTGTTTTTT. Its translation is CASSPRQGGEKLFF.

V is TRBV11-2 and J is TRBJ2-2; 14 positions match TRBD2. V was clipped by 5 bases and J by 6 bases; unmatched bases: 11. Germline loops: CDR1 SGHAT, CDR2 FQNNGV. This CDR3 comprises 18 residues. The CDR3 DNA reads TGTGCCAGCAGCCGAGGGACTAGCGGGAGAATTGGTTCCGGGGAGCTGTTTTTT. Residues: CASSRGTSGRIGSGELFF.

The chain has TRBV27 and TRBJ2-7; weak D call: TRBD2 (6 bases). V dropped 8 bases and J dropped 4 bases, with 15 bases sitting between them. Germline V CDR1 and CDR2: MNHEY, SMNVEV (reference sequence). The CDR3 is 13 residues long. The CDR3 DNA follows: TGTGCCAGCTATTCTCACGGGAGATACGAGCAGTACTTC. This translates into CASYSHGRYEQYF.

The chain links TRBV6-6 to TRBJ2-1, with unresolved D. V gave up 11 bases and J gave up 3 bases, with 11 bases separating them. The CDR3 is made up of 12 amino acids. Germline V lookup: CDR1 MNHNY, CDR2 SVGAGI (reference sequence). The chain's CDR3 is CAHRDNYNEQFF. The CDR3 DNA reads as TGTGCCCACCGAGACAACTACAATGAGCAGTTCTTC.

This chain connects TRBV6-6 to TRBJ2-1; TRBD1 aligns across 9 bases. CDR1 MNHNY and CDR2 SVGAGI come from the germline V gene (reference sequence). With V trimmed by 6 bases and J by 6 bases, 9 bases remained unmatched. The CDR3 is 15 residues long. The CDR3 DNA is TGTGCCAGCAGCCCCACAGGGGGCTGGATCAATGAGCAGTTCTTC. Its protein is CASSPTGGWINEQFF.